Listed below are T cell receptor beta chains from one sample, sequenced in a study of cytomegalovirus exposure and HLA in healthy donors. TCRdb keeps only in-frame clones here, not all; method: immunoSEQ multiplex PCR. The sample lists more than 150,000 clones, around 81% occurring once. Material for sequencing was PBMCs. The receptors stem from a woman in her twenties or thirties in good health and CMV-seronegative. CDR3s include the opening cysteine and the closing phenylalanine or tryptophan. Each record gives: J gene, clone size, V gene, D gene, CDR3 DNA, CDR3 protein. A D gene is named only where the DNA matches it firmly. Size is stated for part of the rows, as once, few or many counts, or as a class when the clone is expanded.

TRBJ2-1 few TRBV7-3 TRBD1 TGTGCCAGCAGCAGTCGGACAGGGGAGGGGAATGAGCAGTTCTTC CASSSRTGEGNEQFF
TRBJ2-6 NA TRBV28 TRBD1 TGTGCCAGCAGTAAGAACAGGGGCTCCTACTCTGGGGCCAACGTCCTGACTTTC CASSKNRGSYSGANVLTF
TRBJ1-1 NA TRBV29-1 TRBD1 TGCAGCGTGGCAGGGGGCGCGGGTGTGAACACTGAAGCTTTCTTT CSVAGGAGVNTEAFF
TRBJ1-4 NA TRBV28 NA TGTGCCAGCAGTAGTGGAAGGGGTACTAATGAAAAACTGTTTTTT CASSSGRGTNEKLFF
TRBJ2-2 NA TRBV6-5 NA TGTGCCAGCAGTGAACCGGGATCCACCGGGGAGCTGTTTTTT CASSEPGSTGELFF
TRBJ2-3 NA TRBV6-1 NA TGTGCCAGCAGTGAACAGGGAGGCTTTTATACAGATACGCAGTATTTT CASSEQGGFYTDTQYF
TRBJ2-7 NA TRBV28 NA TGTGCCAGCAGTCCCGCACACACGGGGGCCTACGAGCAGTACTTC CASSPAHTGAYEQYF
TRBJ2-5 NA TRBV9 TRBD1 TGTGCCAGCAGCGCAATGGGGGGGGACAGGGGAGAGACCCAGTACTTC CASSAMGGDRGETQYF
TRBJ2-7 NA TRBV7-7 TRBD1 TGTGCCAGCAGCACCGGACAGGGGCCCTCCTACGAGCAGTACTTC CASSTGQGPSYEQYF
TRBJ2-5 NA TRBV29-1 TRBD2 TGCAGCGTTGTGGGGGGGGTCCAAGAGACCCAGTACTTC CSVVGGVQETQYF
TRBJ2-3 NA TRBV6-1 NA TGTGCCAGCAGTGAAACTCGTCCCACAGATACGCAGTATTTT CASSETRPTDTQYF
TRBJ1-6 NA TRBV23-1 NA TGCGCCAGCAGTCATAGGGGTTGCTTTTCACCCCTCCACTTT CASSHRGCFSPLHF
TRBJ2-7 NA TRBV5-1 TRBD2 TGCGCCAGCAGACTGGTGGCGGGGGGAACCTACGAGCAGTACTTC CASRLVAGGTYEQYF
TRBJ1-2 NA TRBV7-9 NA TGTGCCAGCAGCTTAGGTCAGGATAACTATGGCTACACCTTC CASSLGQDNYGYTF
TRBJ1-1 NA TRBV2 TRBD1 TGTGCCAGCAGTCCTGGACAGGTTAAAACTGAAGCTTTCTTT CASSPGQVKTEAFF
TRBJ2-7 NA TRBV29-1 NA TGCAGCGTGGTATCAGGGCCCTCCTACGAGCAGTACTTC CSVVSGPSYEQYF
TRBJ2-1 once TRBV5-1 NA TGCGCCAGCAGCCCCACCGGGAGCGATGGCTCCTACAATGAGCAGTTCTTC CASSPTGSDGSYNEQFF
TRBJ2-3 NA TRBV2 TRBD2 TGTGCCAGCACAGTCCTAGCGGGAGCTGCAGATACGCAGTATTTT CASTVLAGAADTQYF
TRBJ2-1 NA TRBV19 TRBD2 TGTGCCAGTAGTCCGGCGACTAGCGGGATATACAATGAGCAGTTCTTC CASSPATSGIYNEQFF
TRBJ1-5 NA TRBV6-1 NA TGTGCCAGCAGCATGGAGGGTTGGGGCAATCAGCCCCAGCATTTT CASSMEGWGNQPQHF
TRBJ2-5 NA TRBV18 NA TGTGCCAGCTCACGCGCGGGCGGAAGGGAGACCCAGTACTTC CASSRAGGRETQYF
TRBJ1-2 NA TRBV28 NA TGTGCCAGCAGTTACCAACAGAACACTAACTATGGCTACACCTTC CASSYQQNTNYGYTF